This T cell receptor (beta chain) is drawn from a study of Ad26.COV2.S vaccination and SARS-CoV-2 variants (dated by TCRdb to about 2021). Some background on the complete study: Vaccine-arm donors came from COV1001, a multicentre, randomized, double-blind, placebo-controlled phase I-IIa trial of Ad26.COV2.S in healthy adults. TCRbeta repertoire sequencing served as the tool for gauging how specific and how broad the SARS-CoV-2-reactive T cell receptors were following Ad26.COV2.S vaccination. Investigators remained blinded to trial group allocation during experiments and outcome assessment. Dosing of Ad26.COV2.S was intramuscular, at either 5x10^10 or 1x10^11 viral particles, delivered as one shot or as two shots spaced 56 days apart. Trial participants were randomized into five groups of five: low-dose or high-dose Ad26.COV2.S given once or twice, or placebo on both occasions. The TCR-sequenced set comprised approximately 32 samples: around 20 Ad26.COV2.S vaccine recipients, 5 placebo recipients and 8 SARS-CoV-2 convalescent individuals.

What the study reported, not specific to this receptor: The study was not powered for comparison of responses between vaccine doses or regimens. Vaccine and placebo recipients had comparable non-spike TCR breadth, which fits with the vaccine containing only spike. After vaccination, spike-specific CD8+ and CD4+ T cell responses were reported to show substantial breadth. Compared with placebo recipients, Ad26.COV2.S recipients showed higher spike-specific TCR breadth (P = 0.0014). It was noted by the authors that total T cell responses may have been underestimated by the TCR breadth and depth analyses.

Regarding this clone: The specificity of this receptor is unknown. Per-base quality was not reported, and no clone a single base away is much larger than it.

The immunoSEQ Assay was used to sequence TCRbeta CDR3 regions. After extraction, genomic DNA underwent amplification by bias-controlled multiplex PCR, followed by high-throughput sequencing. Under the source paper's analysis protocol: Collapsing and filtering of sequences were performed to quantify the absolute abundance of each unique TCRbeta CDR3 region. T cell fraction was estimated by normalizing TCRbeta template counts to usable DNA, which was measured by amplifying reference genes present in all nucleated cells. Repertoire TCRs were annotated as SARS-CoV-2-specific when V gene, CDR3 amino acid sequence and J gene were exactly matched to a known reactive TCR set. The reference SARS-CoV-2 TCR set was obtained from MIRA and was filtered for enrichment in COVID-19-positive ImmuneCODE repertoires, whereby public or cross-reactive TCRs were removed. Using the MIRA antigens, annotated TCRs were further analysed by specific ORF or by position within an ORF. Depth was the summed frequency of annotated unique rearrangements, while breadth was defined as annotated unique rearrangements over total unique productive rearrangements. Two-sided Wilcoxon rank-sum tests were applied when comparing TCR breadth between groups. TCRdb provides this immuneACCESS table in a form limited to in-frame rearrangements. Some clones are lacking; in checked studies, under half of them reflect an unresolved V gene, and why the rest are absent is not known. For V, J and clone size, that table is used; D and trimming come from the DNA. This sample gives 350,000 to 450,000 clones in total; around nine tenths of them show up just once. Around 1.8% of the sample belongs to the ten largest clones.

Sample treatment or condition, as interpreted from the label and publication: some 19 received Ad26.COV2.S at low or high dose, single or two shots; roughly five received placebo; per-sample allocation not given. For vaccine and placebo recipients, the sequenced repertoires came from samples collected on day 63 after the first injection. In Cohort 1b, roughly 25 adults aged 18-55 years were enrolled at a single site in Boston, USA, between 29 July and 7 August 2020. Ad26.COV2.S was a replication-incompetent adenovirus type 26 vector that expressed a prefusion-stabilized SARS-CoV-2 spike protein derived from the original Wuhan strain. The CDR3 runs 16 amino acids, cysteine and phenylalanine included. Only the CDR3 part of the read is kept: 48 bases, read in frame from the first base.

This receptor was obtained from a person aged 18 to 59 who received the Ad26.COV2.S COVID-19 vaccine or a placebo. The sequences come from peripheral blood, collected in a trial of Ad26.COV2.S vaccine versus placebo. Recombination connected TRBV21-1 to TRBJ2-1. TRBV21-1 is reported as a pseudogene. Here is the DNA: TGTGCCAGCAGCCAAACCAGGCCCGAGACTCGCAATGAGCAGTTCTTC. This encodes CASSQTRPETRNEQFF.